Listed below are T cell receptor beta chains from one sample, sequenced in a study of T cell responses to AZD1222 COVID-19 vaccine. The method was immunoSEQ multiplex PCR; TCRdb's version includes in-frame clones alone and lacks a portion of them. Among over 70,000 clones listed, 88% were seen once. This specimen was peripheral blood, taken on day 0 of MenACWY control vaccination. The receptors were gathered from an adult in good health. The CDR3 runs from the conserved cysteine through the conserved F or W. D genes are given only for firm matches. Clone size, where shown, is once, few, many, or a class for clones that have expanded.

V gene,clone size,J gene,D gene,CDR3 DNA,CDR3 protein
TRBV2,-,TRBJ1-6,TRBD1,TGTGCCAGCAGTGGGACAGGGCAGGATTCACCCCTCCACTTT,CASSGTGQDSPLHF
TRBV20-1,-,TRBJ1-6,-,TGCAGTGCTAGTGCAGGGGAGGTTTCACCCCTCCACTTT,CSASAGEVSPLHF
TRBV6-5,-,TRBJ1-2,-,TGTGCCAGCAAGATATTCGGGCCCCCTGGCTATGGCTACACCTTC,CASKIFGPPGYGYTF
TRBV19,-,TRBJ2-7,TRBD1,TGTGCCAGTAGTATAGCGGGACAGGGACGCGGAGAGCAGTACTTC,CASSIAGQGRGEQYF
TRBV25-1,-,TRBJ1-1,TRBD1,TGTGCCAGCAGGCCCGGGACAGGGAACACTGAAGCTTTCTTT,CASRPGTGNTEAFF
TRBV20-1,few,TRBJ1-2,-,TGCAGTGCTAGCCCCCCGGGACCAAACCCTTTC,CSASPPGPNPF
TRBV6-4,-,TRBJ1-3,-,TGTGCCAGCAGTGACTTCAGGGGCGCGTACGAAAACACCATATATTTT,CASSDFRGAYENTIYF
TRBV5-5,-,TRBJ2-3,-,TGTGCCAGCAGCGCTAAAGTTGACGGACTCACAGATACGCAGTATTTT,CASSAKVDGLTDTQYF
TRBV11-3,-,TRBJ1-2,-,TGTGCCAGCAGTTTTGAGGGGGGCTATGGCTACACCTTC,CASSFEGGYGYTF
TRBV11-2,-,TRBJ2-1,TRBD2,TGTGCCAGCAGCTTAGAAGGAGGACTAGCGGGGGCTTCCTACAATGAGCAGTTCTTC,CASSLEGGLAGASYNEQFF
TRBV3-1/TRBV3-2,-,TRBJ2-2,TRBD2,TGTGCCAGCAGCCAAGCCTCTTGGCTAGCGGGGGCGTCGAACACCGGGGAGCTGTTTTTT,CASSQASWLAGASNTGELFF
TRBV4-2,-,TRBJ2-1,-,TGTGCCAGCAGCCAGAAGTGGGCGGGCACATCCAATGAGCAGTTCTTC,CASSQKWAGTSNEQFF
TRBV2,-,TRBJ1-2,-,TGTGCCAGCGGGGTAGCGCAGGGACCTAACTATGGCTACACCTTC,CASGVAQGPNYGYTF
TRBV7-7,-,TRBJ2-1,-,TGTGCCAGCAGCTTGTCGAGCTCCTACAATGAGCAGTTCTTC,CASSLSSSYNEQFF
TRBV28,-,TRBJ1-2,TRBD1,TGTGCCAGCAGTGGGGACAGGAAGCTAGCTAACTATGGCTACACCTTC,CASSGDRKLANYGYTF
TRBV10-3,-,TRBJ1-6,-,TGTGCCATCAGGGGGAGTTTAAATAATTCACCCCTCCACTTT,CAIRGSLNNSPLHF
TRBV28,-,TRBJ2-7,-,TGTGCCAGCAGTTTGGCCACTCGCTCCTACGAGCAGTACTTC,CASSLATRSYEQYF
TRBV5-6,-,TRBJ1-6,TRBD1,TGTGCCAGCAGTACGGGACAGCCTAATTCACCCCTCCACTTT,CASSTGQPNSPLHF
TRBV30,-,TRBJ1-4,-,TGTGCCTGGAAGGACAGAAATAATGAAAAACTGTTTTTT,CAWKDRNNEKLFF
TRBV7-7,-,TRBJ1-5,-,TGTGCCAGCAGCTTAGGTAGCCGGGGTGGTCACAATCAGCCCCAGCATTTT,CASSLGSRGGHNQPQHF
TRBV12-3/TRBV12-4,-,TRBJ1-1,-,TGTGCCAGCAGTTTGAGGGGACGTCTTCTAGCTTTCTTT,CASSLRGRLLAFF
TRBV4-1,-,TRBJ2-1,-,TGCGCCAGCAGCCAACCTACAGACCGCGAGCAGTTCTTC,CASSQPTDREQFF
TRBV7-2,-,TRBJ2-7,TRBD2,TGTGCCAGCACCGTTAGCGGGGGGCCCTACGAGCAGTACTTC,CASTVSGGPYEQYF
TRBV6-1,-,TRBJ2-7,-,TGTGCCAGCAGTGAAAGGGGGGCACCGGGAGACTACGAGCAGTACTTC,CASSERGAPGDYEQYF
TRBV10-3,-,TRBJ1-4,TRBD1,TGTGCCATCAGTGATGGGGGACAGGGGGGTGAAAAACTGTTTTTT,CAISDGGQGGEKLFF
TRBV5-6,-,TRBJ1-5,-,TGTGCCAGCAGCTTGGACAGGGCAAATCAGCCCCAGCATTTT,CASSLDRANQPQHF
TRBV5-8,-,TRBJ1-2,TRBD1,TGTGCCAGCAGCTTGTGGACAGGGGGCGACTATGGCTACACCTTC,CASSLWTGGDYGYTF
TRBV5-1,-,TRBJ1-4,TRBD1,TGCGCCAGCAGCTCAACAGGGGAAACTAATGAAAAACTGTTTTTT,CASSSTGETNEKLFF
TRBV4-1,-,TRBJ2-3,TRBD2,TGCGCCAGCAGCCAGGCCGGGACTAGCGGATCTAGCACAGATACGCAGTATTTT,CASSQAGTSGSSTDTQYF
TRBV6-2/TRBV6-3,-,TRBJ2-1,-,TGTGCCAGCAGTAATCCGGGACTGCACAATGAGCAGTTCTTC,CASSNPGLHNEQFF
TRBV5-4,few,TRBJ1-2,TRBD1,TGTGCCAGCAGCTCGGGGGGCCCTGGGACAGGGGTTTTCGGCTACACCTTC,CASSSGGPGTGVFGYTF
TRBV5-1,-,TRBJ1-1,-,TGCGCCAGTAAACTACAGGGCTACACTGAAGCTTTCTTT,CASKLQGYTEAFF
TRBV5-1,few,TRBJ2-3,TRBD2,TGCGCCAGCAGCCCATGGGAGCGGGGTAACACAGATACGCAGTATTTT,CASSPWERGNTDTQYF
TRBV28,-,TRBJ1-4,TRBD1,TGTGCCAGCAGTTTATCCCGGACCGGGACAGGGGGTTGGGAACTGTTTTTT,CASSLSRTGTGGWELFF
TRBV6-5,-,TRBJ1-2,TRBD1,TGTGCCAGTTATATAATAGGGACAGCCTATGGCTACACCTTC,CASYIIGTAYGYTF
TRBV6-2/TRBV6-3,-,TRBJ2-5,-,TGTGCCAGCAGTAACGGACTTTTCGACCAAGAGACCCAGTACTTC,CASSNGLFDQETQYF
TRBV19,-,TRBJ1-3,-,TGTGCCAGTAGTATTGGCAGGGACTATGGAAACACCATATATTTT,CASSIGRDYGNTIYF
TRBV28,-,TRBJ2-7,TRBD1,TGTGCCAGCATCCTCGGCCGGGACAGTCCCGACTACGAGCAGTACTTC,CASILGRDSPDYEQYF
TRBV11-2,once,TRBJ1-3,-,TGTGCCAGCAGCCACCCTCCTGGGGGAAACACCATATATTTT,CASSHPPGGNTIYF
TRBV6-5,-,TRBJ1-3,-,TGTGCCAGCAGTCTTCAGGGAGAAAACACCATATATTTT,CASSLQGENTIYF
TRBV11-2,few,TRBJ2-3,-,TGTGCCAGCAGCACCCAAGACCAGGTTGGTCCAGATACGCAGTATTTT,CASSTQDQVGPDTQYF
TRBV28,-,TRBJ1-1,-,TGTGCCAGCAGTTTGTCCCGGAACACTGAAGCTTTCTTT,CASSLSRNTEAFF
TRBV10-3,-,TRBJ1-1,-,TGTGCCACCCGGCCCGCCTCTATGAACACTGAAGCTTTCTTT,CATRPASMNTEAFF
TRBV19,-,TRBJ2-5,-,TGTGCCAGTAGTTCCCTACAGGGAAGGGGGAAAGGCCAAGAGACCCAGTACTTC,CASSSLQGRGKGQETQYF
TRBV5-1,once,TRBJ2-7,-,TGCGCCAGCAGCGAATCCTACTACGAGCAGTACTTC,CASSESYYEQYF
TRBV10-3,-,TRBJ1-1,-,TGTGCCATCAGGAGACAAACGAGCACTGAAGCTTTCTTT,CAIRRQTSTEAFF
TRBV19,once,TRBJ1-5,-,TGTGCCAGTAGTGAGAGATCAGGGCCCCAGCATTTT,CASSERSGPQHF
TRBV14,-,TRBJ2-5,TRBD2,TGTGCCAGCAGCGTACCGGGACTAGTCGTCGAGACCCAGTACTTC,CASSVPGLVVETQYF
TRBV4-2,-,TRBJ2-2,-,TGTGCCAGCAGCCAAGATCTTATATACAGGGACACCGGGGAGCTGTTTTTT,CASSQDLIYRDTGELFF
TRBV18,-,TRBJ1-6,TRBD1,TGTGCCAGCTCACAGGGGACAGGGGGAGATAATTCACCCCTCCACTTT,CASSQGTGGDNSPLHF
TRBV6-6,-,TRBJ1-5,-,TGTGCCAGCAGTCAGCATAAAGGGTACGATCAGCCCCAGCATTTT,CASSQHKGYDQPQHF
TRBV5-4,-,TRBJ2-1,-,TGTGCCAGCAGCTTGGGTGGCGGGGGCGGCAAGTCCTACAATGAGCAGTTCTTC,CASSLGGGGGKSYNEQFF
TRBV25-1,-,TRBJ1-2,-,TGTGCCAGCAGCAACGCCCCCGAAGGGGGCTACACCTTC,CASSNAPEGGYTF
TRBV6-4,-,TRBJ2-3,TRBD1,TGTGCCAGCAGTCCGGGGGACAGGGACACAGATACGCAGTATTTT,CASSPGDRDTDTQYF